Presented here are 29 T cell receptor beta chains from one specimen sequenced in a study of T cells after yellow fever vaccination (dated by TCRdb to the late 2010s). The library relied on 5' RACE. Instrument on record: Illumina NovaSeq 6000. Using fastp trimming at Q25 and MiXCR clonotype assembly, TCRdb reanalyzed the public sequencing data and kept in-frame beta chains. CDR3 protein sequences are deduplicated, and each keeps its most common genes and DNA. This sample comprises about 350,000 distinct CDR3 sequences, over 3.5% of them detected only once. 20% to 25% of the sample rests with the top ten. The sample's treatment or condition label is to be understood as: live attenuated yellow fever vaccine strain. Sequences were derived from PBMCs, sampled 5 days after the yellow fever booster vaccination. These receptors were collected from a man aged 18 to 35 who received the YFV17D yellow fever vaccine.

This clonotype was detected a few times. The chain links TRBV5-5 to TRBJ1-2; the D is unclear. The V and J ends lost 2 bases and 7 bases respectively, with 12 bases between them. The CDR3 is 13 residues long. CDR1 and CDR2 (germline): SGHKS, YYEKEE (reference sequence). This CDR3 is CASSFDLRGGYTF. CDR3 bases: TGTGCCAGCAGCTTCGATCTCCGGGGTGGCTACACCTTC.

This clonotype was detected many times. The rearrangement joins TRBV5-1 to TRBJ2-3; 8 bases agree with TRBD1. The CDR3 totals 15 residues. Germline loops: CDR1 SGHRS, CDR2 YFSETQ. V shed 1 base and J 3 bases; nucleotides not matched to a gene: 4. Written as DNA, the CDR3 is TGCGCCAGCAGCTTGAACAGGGGGGAAACAGATACGCAGTATTTT. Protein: CASSLNRGETDTQYF.

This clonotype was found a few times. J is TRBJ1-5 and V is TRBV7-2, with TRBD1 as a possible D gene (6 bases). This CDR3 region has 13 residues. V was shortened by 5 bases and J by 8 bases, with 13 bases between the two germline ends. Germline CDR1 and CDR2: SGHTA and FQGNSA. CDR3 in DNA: TGTGCCAGCAGCACCGCCGACAGGAAGCCCCAGCATTTT. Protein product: CASSTADRKPQHF.

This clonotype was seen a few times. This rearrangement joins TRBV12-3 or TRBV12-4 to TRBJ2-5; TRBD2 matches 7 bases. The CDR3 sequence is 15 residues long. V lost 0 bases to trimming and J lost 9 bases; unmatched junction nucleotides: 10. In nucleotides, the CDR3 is TGTGCCAGCAGTTTAGCGCTAAGCCCCCGGGGGGCCCAGTACTTC. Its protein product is CASSLALSPRGAQYF.

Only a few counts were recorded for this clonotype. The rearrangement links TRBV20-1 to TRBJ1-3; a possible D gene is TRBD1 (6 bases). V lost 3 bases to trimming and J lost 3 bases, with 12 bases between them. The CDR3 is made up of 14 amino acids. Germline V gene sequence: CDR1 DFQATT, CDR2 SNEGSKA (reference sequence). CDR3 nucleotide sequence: TGCAGTGCTAGTCGGACAGTGGGTGGAAACACCATATATTTT. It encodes CSASRTVGGNTIYF.

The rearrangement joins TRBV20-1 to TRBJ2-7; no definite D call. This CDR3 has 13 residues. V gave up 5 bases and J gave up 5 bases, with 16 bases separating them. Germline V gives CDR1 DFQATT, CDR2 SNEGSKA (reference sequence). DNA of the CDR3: TGCAGTGCTCCCCAACAGTGGGGTCACGAGCAGTACTTC. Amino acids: CSAPQQWGHEQYF.

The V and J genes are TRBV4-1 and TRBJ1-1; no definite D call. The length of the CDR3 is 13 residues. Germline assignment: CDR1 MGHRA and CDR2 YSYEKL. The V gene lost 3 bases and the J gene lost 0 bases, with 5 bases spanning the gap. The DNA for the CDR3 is TGCGCCAGCAGCCAGGTGATGAACACTGAAGCTTTCTTT. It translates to CASSQVMNTEAFF.

CDR3 sequence reads: CASSESGGGAKNIQYF. CDR3 DNA: TGCGCCAGCAGCGAGAGCGGGGGGGGAGCCAAAAACATTCAGTACTTC. The chain combines TRBV5-1 with TRBJ2-4; 10 bases align to TRBD2. There are 16 residues in the CDR3. J was trimmed by 0 bases and V by 4 bases; bases with no gene match: 4. CDR1 SGHRS and CDR2 YFSETQ come from the germline V gene.

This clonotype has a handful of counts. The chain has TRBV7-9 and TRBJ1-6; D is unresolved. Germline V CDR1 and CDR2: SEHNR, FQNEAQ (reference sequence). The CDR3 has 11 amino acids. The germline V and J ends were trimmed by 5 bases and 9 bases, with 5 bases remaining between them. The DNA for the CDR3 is TGTGCCAGCAGCGGGTTTTCACCCCTCCACTTT. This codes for CASSGFSPLHF.

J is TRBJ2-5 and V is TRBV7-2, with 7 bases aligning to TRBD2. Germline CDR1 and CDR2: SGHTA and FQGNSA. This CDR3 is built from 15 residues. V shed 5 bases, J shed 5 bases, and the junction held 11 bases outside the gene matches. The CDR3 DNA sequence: TGTGCCAGCAGCCCGAGCGGGGTCCCGGGGGAGACCCAGTACTTC. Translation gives CASSPSGVPGETQYF. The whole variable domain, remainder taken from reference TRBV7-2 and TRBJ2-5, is GAGVSQSPSNKVTEKGKDVELRCDPISGHTALYWYRQSLGQGLEFLIYFQGNSAPDKSGLPSDRFSAERTGGSVSTLTIQRTQQEDSAVYLCASSPSGVPGETQYFGPGTRLLVL.

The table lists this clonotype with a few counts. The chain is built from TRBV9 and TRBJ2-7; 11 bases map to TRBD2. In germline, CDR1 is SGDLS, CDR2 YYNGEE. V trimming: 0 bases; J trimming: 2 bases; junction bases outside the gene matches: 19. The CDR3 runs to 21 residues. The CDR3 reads CASSVGPLGLAGTFGPYEQYV. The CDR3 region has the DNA TGTGCCAGCAGCGTAGGCCCCCTTGGACTAGCGGGCACCTTCGGACCCTACGAGCAGTACGTC.

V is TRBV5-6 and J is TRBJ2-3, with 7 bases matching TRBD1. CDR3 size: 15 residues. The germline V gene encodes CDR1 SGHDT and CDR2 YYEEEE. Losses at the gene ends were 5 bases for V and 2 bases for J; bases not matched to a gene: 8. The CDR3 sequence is CASRATGIYTDTQYF. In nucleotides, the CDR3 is TGTGCCAGCAGGGCGACAGGGATATACACAGATACGCAGTATTTT.

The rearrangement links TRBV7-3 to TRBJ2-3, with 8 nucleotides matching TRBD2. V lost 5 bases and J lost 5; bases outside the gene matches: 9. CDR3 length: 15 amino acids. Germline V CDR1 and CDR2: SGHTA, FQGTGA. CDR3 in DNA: TGTGCCAGCAGCCCTGGCGGCGGGGGGTTAGATACGCAGTATTTT. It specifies CASSPGGGGLDTQYF.

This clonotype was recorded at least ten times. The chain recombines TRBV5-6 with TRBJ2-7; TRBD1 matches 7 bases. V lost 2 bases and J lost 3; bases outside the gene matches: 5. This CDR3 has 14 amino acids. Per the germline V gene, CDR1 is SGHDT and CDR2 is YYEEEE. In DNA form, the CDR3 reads TGTGCCAGCAGCTTAAGACAGGGTGGCTACGAGCAGTACTTC. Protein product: CASSLRQGGYEQYF.

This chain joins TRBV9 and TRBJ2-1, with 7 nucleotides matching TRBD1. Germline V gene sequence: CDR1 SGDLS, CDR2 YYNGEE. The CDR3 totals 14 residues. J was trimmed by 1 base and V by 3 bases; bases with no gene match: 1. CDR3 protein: CASSEQGSYNEQFF. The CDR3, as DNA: TGTGCCAGCAGCGAACAGGGGTCCTACAATGAGCAGTTCTTC.

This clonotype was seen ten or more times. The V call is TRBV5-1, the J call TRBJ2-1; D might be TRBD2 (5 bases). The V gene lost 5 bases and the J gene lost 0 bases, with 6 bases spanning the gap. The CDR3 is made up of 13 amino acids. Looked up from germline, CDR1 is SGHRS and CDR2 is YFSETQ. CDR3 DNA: TGCGCCAGCAGGGAGGACTCCTACAATGAGCAGTTCTTC. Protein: CASREDSYNEQFF.

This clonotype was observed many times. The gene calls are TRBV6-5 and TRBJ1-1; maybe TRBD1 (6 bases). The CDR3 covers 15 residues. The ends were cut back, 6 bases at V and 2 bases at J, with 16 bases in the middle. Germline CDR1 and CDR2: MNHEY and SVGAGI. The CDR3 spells CASRKGTLGNTEAFF. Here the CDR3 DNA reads TGTGCCAGCAGAAAGGGGACACTTGGCAACACTGAAGCTTTCTTT.

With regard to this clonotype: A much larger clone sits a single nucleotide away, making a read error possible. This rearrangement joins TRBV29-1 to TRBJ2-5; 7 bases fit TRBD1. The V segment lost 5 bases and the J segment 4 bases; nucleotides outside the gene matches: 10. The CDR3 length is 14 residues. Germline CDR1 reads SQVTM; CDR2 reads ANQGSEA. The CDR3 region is CSVIARGGRETQYF. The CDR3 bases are TGCAGCGTTATAGCGCGAGGGGGCCGAGAGACCCAGTACTTC.

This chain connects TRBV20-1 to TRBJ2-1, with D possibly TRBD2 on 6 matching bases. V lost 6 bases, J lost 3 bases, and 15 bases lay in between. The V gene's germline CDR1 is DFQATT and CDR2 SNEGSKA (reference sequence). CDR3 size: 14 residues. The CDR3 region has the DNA TGCAGTGCGCGGGACGGAGGGGTCTACAATGAGCAGTTCTTC. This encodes CSARDGGVYNEQFF.

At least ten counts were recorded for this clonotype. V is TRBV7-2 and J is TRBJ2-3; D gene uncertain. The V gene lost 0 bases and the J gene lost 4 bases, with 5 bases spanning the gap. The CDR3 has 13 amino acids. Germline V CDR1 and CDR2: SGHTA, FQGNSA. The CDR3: CASSLAVADTQYF. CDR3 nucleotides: TGTGCCAGCAGCTTAGCGGTGGCAGATACGCAGTATTTT.

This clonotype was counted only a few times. The CDR3 loop is CASSESSGGNTDTQYF. Here the CDR3 DNA reads TGCGCCAGCAGTGAGTCGAGCGGGGGGAACACAGATACGCAGTATTTT. V is TRBV10-1 and J is TRBJ2-3, with 9 bases matching TRBD2. V lost 0 bases to trimming and J lost 2 bases; unmatched junction nucleotides: 3. The CDR3 has 16 amino acids. CDR1 is WNHNN, CDR2 SYGVQD, per germline (reference sequence).

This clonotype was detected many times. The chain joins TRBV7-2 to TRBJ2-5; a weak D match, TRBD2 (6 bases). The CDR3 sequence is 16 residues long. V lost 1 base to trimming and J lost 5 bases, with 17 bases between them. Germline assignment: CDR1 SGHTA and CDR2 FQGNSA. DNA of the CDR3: TGTGCCAGCAGCTTAGGTACTAGCTCGGTAACCGAGACCCAGTACTTC. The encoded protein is CASSLGTSSVTETQYF.

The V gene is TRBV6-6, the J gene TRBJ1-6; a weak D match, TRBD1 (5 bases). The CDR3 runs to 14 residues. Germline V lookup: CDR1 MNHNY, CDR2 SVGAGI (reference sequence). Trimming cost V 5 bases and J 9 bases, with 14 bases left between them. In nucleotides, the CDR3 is TGTGCCAGCAGTCCCGCCCCAGGGATTTCACCCCTCCACTTT. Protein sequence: CASSPAPGISPLHF.

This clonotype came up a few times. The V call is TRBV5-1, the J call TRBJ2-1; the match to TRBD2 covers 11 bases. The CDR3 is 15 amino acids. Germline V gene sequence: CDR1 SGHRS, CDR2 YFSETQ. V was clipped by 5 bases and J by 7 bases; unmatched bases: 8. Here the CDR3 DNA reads TGCGCCAGCAGGTTTAGCGGGGGGGCCTGGAATGAGCAGTTCTTC. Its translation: CASRFSGGAWNEQFF.

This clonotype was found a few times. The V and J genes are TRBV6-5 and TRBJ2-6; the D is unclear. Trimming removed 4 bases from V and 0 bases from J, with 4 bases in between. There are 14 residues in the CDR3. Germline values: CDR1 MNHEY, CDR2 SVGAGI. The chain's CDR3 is CASSFNSGANVLTF. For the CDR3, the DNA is TGTGCCAGCAGTTTCAACTCTGGGGCCAACGTCCTGACTTTC.

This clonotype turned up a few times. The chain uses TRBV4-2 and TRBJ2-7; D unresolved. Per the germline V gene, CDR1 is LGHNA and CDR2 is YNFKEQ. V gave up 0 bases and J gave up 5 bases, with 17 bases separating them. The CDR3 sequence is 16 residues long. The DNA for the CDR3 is TGTGCCAGCAGCCAAGAGTTTAGCAACTCCCTCCACGAGCAGTACTTC. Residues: CASSQEFSNSLHEQYF.

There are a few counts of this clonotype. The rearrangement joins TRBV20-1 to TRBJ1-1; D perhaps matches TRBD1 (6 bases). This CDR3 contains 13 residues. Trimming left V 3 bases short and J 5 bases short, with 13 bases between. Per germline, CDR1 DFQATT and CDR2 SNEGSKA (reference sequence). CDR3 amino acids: CSASRQGLTEAFF. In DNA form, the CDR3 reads TGCAGTGCTAGTCGGCAGGGGTTAACTGAAGCTTTCTTT.

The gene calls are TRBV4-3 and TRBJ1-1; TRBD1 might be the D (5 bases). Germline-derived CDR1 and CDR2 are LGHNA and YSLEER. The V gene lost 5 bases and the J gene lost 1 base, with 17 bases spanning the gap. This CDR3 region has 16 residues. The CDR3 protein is CASSYLGAGQNTEAFF. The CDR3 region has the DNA TGCGCCAGCAGCTATTTAGGGGCAGGCCAGAACACTGAAGCTTTCTTT.

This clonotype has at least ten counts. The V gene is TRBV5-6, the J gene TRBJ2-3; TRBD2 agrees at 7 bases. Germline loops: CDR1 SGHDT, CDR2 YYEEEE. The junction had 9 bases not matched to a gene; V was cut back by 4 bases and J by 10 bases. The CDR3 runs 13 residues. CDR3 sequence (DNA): TGTGCCAGCAGCCCGGAAGGACTAGAATCGCAGTATTTT. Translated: CASSPEGLESQYF. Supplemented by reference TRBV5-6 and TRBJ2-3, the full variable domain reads DAGVTQSPTHLIKTRGQQVTLRCSPKSGHDTVSWYQQALGQGPQFIFQYYEEEERQRGNFPDRFSGHQFPNYSSELNVNALLLGDSALYLCASSPEGLESQYFGPGTRLTVL.